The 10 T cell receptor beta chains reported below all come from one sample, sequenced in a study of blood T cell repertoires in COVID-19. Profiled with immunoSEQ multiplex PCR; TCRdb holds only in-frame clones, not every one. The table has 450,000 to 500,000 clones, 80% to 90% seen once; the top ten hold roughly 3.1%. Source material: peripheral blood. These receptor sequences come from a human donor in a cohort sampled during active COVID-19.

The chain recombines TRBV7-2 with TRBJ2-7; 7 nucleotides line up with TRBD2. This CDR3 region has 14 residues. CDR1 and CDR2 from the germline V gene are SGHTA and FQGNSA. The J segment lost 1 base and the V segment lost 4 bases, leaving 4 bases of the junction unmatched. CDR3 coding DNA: TGTGCCAGCAGCTCCACTAGCGTATCCTACGAGCAGTACTTC. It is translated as CASSSTSVSYEQYF.

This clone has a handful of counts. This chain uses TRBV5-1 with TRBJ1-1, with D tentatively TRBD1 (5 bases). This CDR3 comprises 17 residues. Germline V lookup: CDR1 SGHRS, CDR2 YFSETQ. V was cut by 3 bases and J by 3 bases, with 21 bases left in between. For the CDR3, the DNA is TGCGCCAGCAGCTCACCTCGTAAACCAGGGCCTGACACTGAAGCTTTCTTT. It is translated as CASSSPRKPGPDTEAFF.

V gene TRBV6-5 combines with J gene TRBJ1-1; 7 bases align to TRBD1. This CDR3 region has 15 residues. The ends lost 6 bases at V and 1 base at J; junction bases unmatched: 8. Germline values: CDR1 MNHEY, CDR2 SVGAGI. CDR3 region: CASSPSGTENTEAFF. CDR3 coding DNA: TGTGCCAGCAGCCCCTCCGGGACAGAGAACACTGAAGCTTTCTTT.

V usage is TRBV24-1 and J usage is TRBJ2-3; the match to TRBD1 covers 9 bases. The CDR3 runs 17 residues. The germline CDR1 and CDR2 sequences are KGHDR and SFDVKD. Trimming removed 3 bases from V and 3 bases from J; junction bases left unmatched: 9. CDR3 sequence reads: CATSDTGTGKATDTQYF. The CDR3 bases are TGTGCCACCAGTGATACCGGGACAGGGAAGGCGACAGATACGCAGTATTTT.

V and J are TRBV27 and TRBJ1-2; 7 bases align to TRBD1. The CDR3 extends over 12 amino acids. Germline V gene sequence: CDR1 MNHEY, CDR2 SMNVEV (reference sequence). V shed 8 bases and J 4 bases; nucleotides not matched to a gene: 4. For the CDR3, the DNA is TGTGCCAGCGGACAGGCAGGCTATGGCTACACCTTC. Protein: CASGQAGYGYTF.

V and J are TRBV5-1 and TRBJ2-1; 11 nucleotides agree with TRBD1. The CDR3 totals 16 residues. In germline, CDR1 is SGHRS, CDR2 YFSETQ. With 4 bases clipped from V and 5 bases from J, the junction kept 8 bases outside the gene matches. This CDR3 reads CASSRTGGEFNNEQFF. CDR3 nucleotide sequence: TGCGCCAGCAGCCGGACAGGGGGCGAGTTCAACAATGAGCAGTTCTTC.

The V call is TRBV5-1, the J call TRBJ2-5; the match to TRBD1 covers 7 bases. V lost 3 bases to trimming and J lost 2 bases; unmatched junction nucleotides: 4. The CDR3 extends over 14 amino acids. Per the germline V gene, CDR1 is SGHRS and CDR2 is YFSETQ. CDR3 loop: CASSWGQLQETQYF. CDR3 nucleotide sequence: TGCGCCAGCAGCTGGGGACAGTTACAAGAGACCCAGTACTTC.

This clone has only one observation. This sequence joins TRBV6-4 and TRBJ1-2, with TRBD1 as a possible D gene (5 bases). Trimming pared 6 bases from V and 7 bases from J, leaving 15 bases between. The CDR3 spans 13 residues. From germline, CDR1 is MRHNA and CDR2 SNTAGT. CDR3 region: CASSASGLGGYTF. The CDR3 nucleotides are TGTGCCAGCAGCGCATCAGGGTTGGGTGGCTACACCTTC.

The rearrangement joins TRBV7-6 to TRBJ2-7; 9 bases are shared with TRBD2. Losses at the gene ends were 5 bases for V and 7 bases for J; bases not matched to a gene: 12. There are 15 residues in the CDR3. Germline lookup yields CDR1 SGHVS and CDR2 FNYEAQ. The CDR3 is CASSPGTSSALEQYF. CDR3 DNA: TGTGCCAGCAGCCCAGGGACTAGCTCCGCCCTGGAGCAGTACTTC.

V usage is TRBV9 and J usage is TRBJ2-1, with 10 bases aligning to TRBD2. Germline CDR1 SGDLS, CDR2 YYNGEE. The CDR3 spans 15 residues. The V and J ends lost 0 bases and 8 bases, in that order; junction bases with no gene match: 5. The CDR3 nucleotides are TGTGCCAGCAGCGTAGTGGCTAGCGGGAGTTATGAGCAGTTCTTC. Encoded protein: CASSVVASGSYEQFF.